The 18 T cell receptor beta chains below all came from one sample that was sequenced in a study of CD8 T cells in ankylosing spondylitis (dated by TCRdb to between 2016 and 2019). The research as a whole found: A TCR beta motif of about eight highly homologous amino acid variants appeared characteristic of blood from ankylosing spondylitis patients.

No antigen has been identified for these receptors. Library preparation used 5' RACE. Data came from an Illumina HiSeq 2500. TCRdb itself trimmed the public reads at Q25 with fastp, ran MiXCR and retained productive beta chains. Under each unique CDR3 protein, matching rows form one entry showing the most common genes and DNA. The sample includes around 480,000 distinct CDR3 sequences, with approximately 17% observed a single time. Around 0.92% of the sample comes from the top ten. The sample consisted of blood, either unsorted or a sorted T cell fraction (not recorded which). The origin of the receptors is a male donor with ankylosing spondylitis.

The V and J genes are TRBV20-1 and TRBJ2-1; TRBD2 agrees at 11 bases. Germline V gene data show CDR1 as DFQATT and CDR2 as SNEGSKA (reference sequence). V was pared by 6 bases and J by 9 bases, with 7 bases of the junction left unmatched. The CDR3 spans 13 residues. CDR3 sequence reads: CSALLAGVSEQFF. CDR3 coding DNA: TGCAGTGCCCTACTAGCGGGAGTTTCTGAGCAGTTCTTC.

CDR3 DNA: TGTGCCAGCATGCCCAGTGGGGGCGTTGGCTACACCTTC. This translates into CASMPSGGVGYTF. The chain uses TRBV2 and TRBJ1-2, with D possibly matching TRBD1 (6 bases). V shed 7 bases and J shed 7 bases, with 16 bases lying between them. CDR1 and CDR2 (germline): SNHLY, FYNNEI. This CDR3 has 13 residues.

This clonotype has only a few counts. The J gene is TRBJ2-3, the V gene TRBV20-1; 8 nucleotides agree with TRBD1. In germline, CDR1 is DFQATT, CDR2 SNEGSKA (reference sequence). CDR3 length equals 17 residues. V gave up 5 bases and J gave up 3 bases; unmatched junction bases: 16. The CDR3 DNA is TGCAGTGCTCCGAGAGGTCTCCAGGGGGCCGGGACAGATACGCAGTATTTT. It encodes CSAPRGLQGAGTDTQYF.

V and J are TRBV27 and TRBJ2-3; TRBD2 aligns across 10 bases. This CDR3 is 21 amino acids long. Germline loops: CDR1 MNHEY, CDR2 SMNVEV (reference sequence). The V gene end was trimmed by 2 bases and the J gene end by 4 bases; junction bases not matched to a gene: 21. CDR3 sequence (DNA): TGTGCCAGCAGTTTAAAGCAGGGGGGGGCGGCTAGCGGGAGTATGGCAGATACGCAGTATTTT. Encoded protein: CASSLKQGGAASGSMADTQYF.

The J gene is TRBJ1-6, the V gene TRBV18; D is undetermined. Germline CDR1 is KGHSH and CDR2 is LQKENI. This CDR3 comprises 15 residues. The germline V and J ends were trimmed by 3 bases and 9 bases, with 15 bases remaining between them. CDR3 nucleotides: TGTGCCAGCTCACCTTCCGGGTCCCCGGGTTCACCCCTCCACTTT. Translating it yields CASSPSGSPGSPLHF.

As DNA, the CDR3 is TGTGCCAGCAGCCAAGGGACAGCCCGATGCAATCAGCCCCAGCATTTT. Amino acids: CASSQGTARCNQPQHF. The chain recombines TRBV21-1 with TRBJ1-5; TRBD1 is the table's D call and was not checked against the DNA. TRBV21-1 is reported as a pseudogene. CDR3 length equals 16 residues.

The chain employs TRBV7-8 and TRBJ2-7; D assignment may be TRBD1 or TRBD2 (5 bases each). Germline lookup yields CDR1 SGHVS and CDR2 FQNEAQ. CDR3 length: 12 amino acids. V lost 3 bases and J lost 7, with 10 bases in between. This CDR3 is CASSLQGPEQYF. DNA of the CDR3: TGTGCCAGCAGCTTGCAGGGACCAGAGCAGTACTTC.

The rearrangement joins TRBV5-1 to TRBJ2-3; maybe TRBD2 (6 bases). This CDR3 comprises 14 residues. V was trimmed by 0 bases and J by 6 bases, leaving 11 bases between them. CDR1 SGHRS and CDR2 YFSETQ come from the germline V gene. CDR3 residues: CASSLAGGSDTQYF. CDR3 DNA sequence: TGCGCCAGCAGCTTGGCCGGAGGGAGCGATACGCAGTATTTT.

This clonotype was counted many times. The chain is built from TRBV11-1 and TRBJ2-3; 8 nucleotides match TRBD2. In germline, CDR1 is SGHAT, CDR2 FQDESV (reference sequence). V gave up 4 bases and J gave up 0 bases; unmatched junction bases: 9. The CDR3 runs 17 residues. In DNA form, the CDR3 reads TGTGCCAGCAGCTCTTGGGAGCGGGAGCCCAGCACAGATACGCAGTATTTT. Amino acid sequence: CASSSWEREPSTDTQYF.

The chain employs TRBV3-1 and TRBJ1-1, with 10 positions matching TRBD1. J lost 6 bases, V lost 4 bases, and 8 bases had no gene match. The CDR3 extends over 15 amino acids. Germline V gene lookup returns CDR1 LGHDT and CDR2 YNNKEL (reference sequence). This CDR3 is CASSRPGQGLPEAFF. CDR3 DNA sequence: TGTGCCAGCAGCCGCCCGGGACAGGGGCTGCCTGAAGCTTTCTTT.

The sample holds a few counts of this clonotype. The chain combines TRBV4-3 with TRBJ2-7; 7 bases agree with TRBD1. This CDR3 is 16 amino acids long. Germline lookup yields CDR1 LGHNA and CDR2 YSLEER. With 1 base clipped from V and 6 bases from J, the junction kept 12 bases outside the gene matches. The DNA of the CDR3 is TGCGCCAGCAGCCAAGCCCTACAGGGGCCTAGGTCCGAGCAGTACTTC. Its protein is CASSQALQGPRSEQYF.

The rearrangement uses TRBV6-2 or TRBV6-3 and TRBJ2-3; 16 bases are shared with TRBD2. This CDR3 comprises 20 residues. The V segment lost 3 bases and the J segment 0 bases; nucleotides outside the gene matches: 9. Germline V gene lookup returns CDR1 MNHEY and CDR2 SVGEGT. The CDR3 loop reads CASSYSGTSGGDTSTDTQYF. CDR3 bases: TGTGCCAGCAGTTATTCCGGGACTAGCGGGGGGGATACTAGCACAGATACGCAGTATTTT.

This clonotype was observed a handful of times. The V gene is TRBV5-1, the J gene TRBJ2-7; D gene unclear. Germline loops: CDR1 SGHRS, CDR2 YFSETQ. Trimming removed 0 bases at V and 6 bases at J, with 13 bases between. The CDR3 is 14 amino acids. The DNA of the CDR3 is TGCGCCAGCAGCTTGGTATTAGGGTACGGCGAGCAGTACTTC. Translated, it gives CASSLVLGYGEQYF.

This clonotype was detected a few times. This chain joins TRBV5-8 and TRBJ2-7; D might be TRBD1 or TRBD2, each matching 5 bases. The CDR3 is 13 residues long. V shed 0 bases and J shed 12 bases, with 16 bases lying between them. CDR1 and CDR2 from the germline V gene are SGHTS and YDEGEE. CDR3: CASSLGQVGTPYF. Written as DNA, the CDR3 is TGTGCCAGCAGCTTGGGTCAGGTCGGGACCCCGTACTTC.

This clonotype was recorded many times. V and J are TRBV5-1 and TRBJ2-2; tentative D call: TRBD1 (5 bases). This CDR3 has 15 residues. The germline V gene encodes CDR1 SGHRS and CDR2 YFSETQ. V lost 6 bases and J 0 bases, leaving 12 bases between the germline ends. The CDR3 region is CASKTDSANTGELFF. The CDR3 DNA follows: TGCGCCAGCAAGACCGACAGCGCGAACACCGGGGAGCTGTTTTTT.

This clonotype was seen ten or more times. The chain employs TRBV7-2 and TRBJ1-3, with D hard to call. The CDR3 has 14 amino acids. Between the trimmed V and J ends, which lost 5 bases and 3 bases, there was a span of 11 bases. Germline CDR1 and CDR2: SGHTA and FQGNSA. CDR3 in DNA: TGTGCCAGCAGCGCTCGGGAATTTGGAAACACCATATATTTT. Protein sequence: CASSAREFGNTIYF.

Worth noting for this clonotype: One end of the junction varies from germline; a read error may be responsible. The rearrangement uses TRBV5-8 and TRBJ2-7; perhaps TRBD1 as D (6 bases). Germline CDR1 is SGHTS and CDR2 is YDEGEE. This CDR3 has 11 amino acids. CDR3 sequence: CASSLETGWDF. The CDR3 DNA reads as TGTGCCAGCAGCTTGGAGACAGGTTGGGACTTC.

This clonotype was found many times. This chain links TRBV12-3 or TRBV12-4 with TRBJ2-3; TRBD1 agrees at 9 bases. The CDR3 has 15 amino acids. J gave up 2 bases and V 4 bases, and 4 bases lay outside the gene matches. The CDR3 sequence: CASSYRGRNTDTQYF. The CDR3 bases are TGTGCCAGCAGTTACAGGGGGCGCAACACAGATACGCAGTATTTT.